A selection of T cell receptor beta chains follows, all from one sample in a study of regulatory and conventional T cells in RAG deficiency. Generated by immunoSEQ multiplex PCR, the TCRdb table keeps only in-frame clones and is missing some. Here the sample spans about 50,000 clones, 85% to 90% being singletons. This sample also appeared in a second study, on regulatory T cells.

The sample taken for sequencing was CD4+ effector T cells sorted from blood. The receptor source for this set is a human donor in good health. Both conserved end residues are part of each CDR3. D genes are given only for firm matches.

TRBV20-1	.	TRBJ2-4	CSAYQRNIQYF	TGCAGTGCATATCAGAGAAACATTCAGTACTTC
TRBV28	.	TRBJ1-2	CASSPAAKDSYGYTF	TGTGCCAGCAGTCCGGCCGCCAAAGACAGCTATGGCTACACCTTC
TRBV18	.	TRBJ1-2	CASSPEGRGPRGYTF	TGTGCCAGCTCACCAGAGGGTCGAGGGCCCAGAGGCTACACCTTC
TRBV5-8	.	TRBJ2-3	CASSSGASGNTDTQYF	TGTGCCAGCAGCTCAGGGGCCAGCGGGAACACAGATACGCAGTATTTT
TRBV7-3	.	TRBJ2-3	CASSRVGGASTDTQYF	TGTGCCAGCAGCCGCGTTGGCGGGGCTAGCACAGATACGCAGTATTTT
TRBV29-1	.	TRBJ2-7	CSVQWGSSYEQYF	TGCAGCGTCCAATGGGGGAGCTCCTACGAGCAGTACTTC
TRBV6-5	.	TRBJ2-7	CASSYKIGLLGYEQYF	TGTGCCAGCAGTTACAAAATTGGGCTCCTCGGGTACGAGCAGTACTTC
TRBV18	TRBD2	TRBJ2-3	CASSPATSGTDTQYF	TGTGCCAGCTCACCCGCGACTAGCGGCACAGATACGCAGTATTTT
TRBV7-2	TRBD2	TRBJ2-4	CASSPGGGFFRYF	TGTGCCAGCAGCCCCGGGGGGGGGTTTTTTCGGTACTTC
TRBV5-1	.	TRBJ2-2	CASSLAPSSVEELFF	TGCGCCAGCAGCTTGGCCCCGTCTAGTGTCGAGGAGCTGTTTTTT
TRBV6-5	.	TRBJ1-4	CASSVEPNEKLFF	TGTGCCAGCAGTGTGGAGCCAAATGAAAAACTGTTTTTT
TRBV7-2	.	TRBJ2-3	CASRYGESTDTQYF	TGTGCCAGCAGATACGGGGAGAGCACAGATACGCAGTATTTT
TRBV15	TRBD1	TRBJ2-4	CATSRGALSGTGRNIQYF	TGTGCCACCAGCAGAGGGGCGCTCTCCGGGACAGGGAGGAACATTCAGTACTTC
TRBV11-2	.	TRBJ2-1	CASSLSGQGLNNEQFF	TGTGCCAGCAGCTTATCCGGACAGGGACTAAACAATGAGCAGTTCTTC
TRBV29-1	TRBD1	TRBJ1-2	CSAQGVVYGYTF	TGCAGCGCCCAGGGGGTCGTCTATGGCTACACCTTC
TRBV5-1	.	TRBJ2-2	CASSLAKGGLRELFF	TGCGCCAGCAGCTTGGCCAAGGGGGGCCTCCGGGAGCTGTTTTTT
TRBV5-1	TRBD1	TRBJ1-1	CASSPYTRDRGDGTEAFF	TGCGCCAGCAGCCCCTACACCCGGGACAGGGGAGATGGCACTGAAGCTTTCTTT
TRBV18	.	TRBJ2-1	CASSPRGGSSYNEQFF	TGTGCCAGCTCACCACGGGGTGGTAGCTCCTACAATGAGCAGTTCTTC
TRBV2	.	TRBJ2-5	CASRVEHSGTQYF	TGTGCCAGCAGGGTCGAACACAGCGGGACCCAGTACTTC
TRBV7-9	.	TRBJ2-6	CASSMTEYHDKSRANVLTF	TGTGCCAGCAGCATGACCGAATACCATGACAAAAGTCGGGCCAACGTCCTGACTTTC
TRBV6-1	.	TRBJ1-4	CASSVQGATNEKLFF	TGTGCCAGCAGTGTCCAGGGAGCAACTAATGAAAAACTGTTTTTT
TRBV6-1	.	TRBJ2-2	CATNRERNTGELFF	TGTGCCACCAACAGGGAAAGAAACACCGGGGAGCTGTTTTTT
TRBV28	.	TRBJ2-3	CASTLGGGGTDTQYF	TGTGCCAGCACCTTAGGGGGAGGGGGAACAGATACGCAGTATTTT
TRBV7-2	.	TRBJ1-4	CASSIRTDEKLFF	TGTGCCAGCAGCATAAGGACAGATGAAAAACTGTTTTTT
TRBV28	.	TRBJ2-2	CASKGPMNTGEPFF	TGTGCCAGCAAGGGACCTATGAACACCGGGGAGCCGTTTTTT
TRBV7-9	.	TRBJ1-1	CASSFERDTEAFF	TGTGCCAGCAGCTTTGAGAGGGACACTGAAGCTTTCTTT
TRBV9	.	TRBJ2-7	CASSPRGARRDEQYF	TGTGCCAGCAGCCCACGAGGGGCTCGCCGGGACGAGCAGTACTTC
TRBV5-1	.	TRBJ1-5	CASSFAGTENQPQHF	TGCGCCAGCAGCTTCGCAGGGACCGAGAATCAGCCCCAGCATTTT